The text below deals with one T cell receptor beta chain. This entry is derived from a study of T cell changes during pregnancy in multiple sclerosis. Repertoires were generated with immunoSEQ multiplex PCR, while TCRdb's copy carries only in-frame clones and drops some. The sample lists about 23,000 clones; more than 75% were seen once. The CDR3 totals 12 residues. V shed 4 bases and J shed 0 bases, with 6 bases lying between them. Germline CDR1 and CDR2: GTSNPN and SVGIG (reference sequence). The source was CD8+ T cells from peripheral blood mononuclear cells, collected before pregnancy. V usage is TRBV30 and J usage is TRBJ1-2; TRBD1 is a possible D gene (6 bases). The source of this sequence is a female donor with multiple sclerosis, enrolled in a pregnancy study. CDR3 sequence (DNA): TGTGCCTGGACAGGGGCTAACTATGGCTACACCTTC. Translating gives CAWTGANYGYTF.